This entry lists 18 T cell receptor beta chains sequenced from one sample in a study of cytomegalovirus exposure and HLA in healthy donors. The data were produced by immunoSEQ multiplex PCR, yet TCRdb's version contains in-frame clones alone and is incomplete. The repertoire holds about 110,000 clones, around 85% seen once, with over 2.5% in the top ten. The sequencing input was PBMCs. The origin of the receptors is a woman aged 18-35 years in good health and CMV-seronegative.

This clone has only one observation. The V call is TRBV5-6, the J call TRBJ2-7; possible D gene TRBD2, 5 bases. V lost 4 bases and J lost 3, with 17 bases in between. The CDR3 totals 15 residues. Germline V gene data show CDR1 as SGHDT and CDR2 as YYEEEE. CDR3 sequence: CASSLRGLYYYEQYF. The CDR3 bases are TGTGCCAGCAGCCTTCGTGGACTTTACTACTACGAGCAGTACTTC.

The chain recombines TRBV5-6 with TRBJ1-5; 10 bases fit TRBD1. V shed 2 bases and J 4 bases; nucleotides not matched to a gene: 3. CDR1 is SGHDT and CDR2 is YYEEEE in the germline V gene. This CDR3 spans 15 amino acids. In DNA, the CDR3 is TGTGCCAGCAGCTTCGGGACAGGGGCGAATCAGCCCCAGCATTTT. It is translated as CASSFGTGANQPQHF. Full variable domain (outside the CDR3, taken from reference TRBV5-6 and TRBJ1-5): DAGVTQSPTHLIKTRGQQVTLRCSPKSGHDTVSWYQQALGQGPQFIFQYYEEEERQRGNFPDRFSGHQFPNYSSELNVNALLLGDSALYLCASSFGTGANQPQHFGDGTRLSIL.

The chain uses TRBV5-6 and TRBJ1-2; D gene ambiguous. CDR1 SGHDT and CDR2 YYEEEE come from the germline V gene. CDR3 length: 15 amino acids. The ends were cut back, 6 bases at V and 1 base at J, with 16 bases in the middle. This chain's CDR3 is CASIEGYGLNYGYTF. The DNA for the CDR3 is TGTGCCAGCATCGAAGGGTACGGACTTAACTATGGCTACACCTTC.

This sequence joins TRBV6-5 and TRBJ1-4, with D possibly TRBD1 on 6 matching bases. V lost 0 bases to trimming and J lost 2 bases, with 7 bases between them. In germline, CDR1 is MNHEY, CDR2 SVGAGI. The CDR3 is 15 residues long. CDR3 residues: CASSYSQGTNEKLFF. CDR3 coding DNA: TGTGCCAGCAGTTACTCTCAGGGGACTAATGAAAAACTGTTTTTT.

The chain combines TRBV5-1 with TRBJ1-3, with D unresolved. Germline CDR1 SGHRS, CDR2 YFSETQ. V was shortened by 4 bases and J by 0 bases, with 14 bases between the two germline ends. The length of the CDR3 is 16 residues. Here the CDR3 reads CASSQFDSYSGNTIYF. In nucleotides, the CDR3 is TGCGCCAGCAGCCAATTTGACTCCTACTCTGGAAACACCATATATTTT.

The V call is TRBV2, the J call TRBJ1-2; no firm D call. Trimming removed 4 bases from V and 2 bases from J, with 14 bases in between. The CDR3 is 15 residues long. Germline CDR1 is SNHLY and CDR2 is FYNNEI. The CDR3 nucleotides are TGTGCCAGCAGTGCCCTCAGTGGAGGGAACTATGGCTACACCTTC. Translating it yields CASSALSGGNYGYTF.

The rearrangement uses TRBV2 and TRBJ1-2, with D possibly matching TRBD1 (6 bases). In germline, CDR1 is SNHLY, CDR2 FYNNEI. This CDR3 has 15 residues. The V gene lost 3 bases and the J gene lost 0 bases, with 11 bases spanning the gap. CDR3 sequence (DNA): TGTGCCAGCAGTGAGAGAGCAGGGGCTAACTATGGCTACACCTTC. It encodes CASSERAGANYGYTF.

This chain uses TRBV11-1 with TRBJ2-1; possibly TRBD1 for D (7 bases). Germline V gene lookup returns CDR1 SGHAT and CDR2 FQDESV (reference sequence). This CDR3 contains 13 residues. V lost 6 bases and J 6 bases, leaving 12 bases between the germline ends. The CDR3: CASSRQGGNEQFF. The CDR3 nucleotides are TGTGCCAGCAGTAGACAGGGAGGCAATGAGCAGTTCTTC. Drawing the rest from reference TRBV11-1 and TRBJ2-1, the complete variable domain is EAEVAQSPRYKITEKSQAVAFWCDPISGHATLYWYRQILGQGPELLVQFQDESVVDDSQLPKDRFSAERLKGVDSTLKIQPAELGDSAMYLCASSRQGGNEQFFGPGTRLTVL.

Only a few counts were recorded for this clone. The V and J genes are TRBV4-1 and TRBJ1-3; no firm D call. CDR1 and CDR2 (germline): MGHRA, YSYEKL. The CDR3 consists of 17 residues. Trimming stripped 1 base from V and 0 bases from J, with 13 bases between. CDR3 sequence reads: CASSQAEGIHSGNTIYF. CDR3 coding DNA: TGCGCCAGCAGCCAAGCCGAGGGAATCCACTCTGGAAACACCATATATTTT.

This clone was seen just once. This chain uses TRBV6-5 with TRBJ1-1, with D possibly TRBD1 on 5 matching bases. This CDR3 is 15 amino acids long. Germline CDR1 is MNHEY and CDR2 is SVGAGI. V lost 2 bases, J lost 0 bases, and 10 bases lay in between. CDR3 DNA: TGTGCCAGCAGTTACGTTGGGGCGGTGAACACTGAAGCTTTCTTT. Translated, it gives CASSYVGAVNTEAFF.

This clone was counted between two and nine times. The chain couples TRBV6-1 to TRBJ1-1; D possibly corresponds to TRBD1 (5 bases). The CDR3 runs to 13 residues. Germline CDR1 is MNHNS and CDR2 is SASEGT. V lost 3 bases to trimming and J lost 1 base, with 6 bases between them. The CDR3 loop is CASSETENTEAFF. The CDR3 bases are TGTGCCAGCAGTGAGACAGAGAACACTGAAGCTTTCTTT.

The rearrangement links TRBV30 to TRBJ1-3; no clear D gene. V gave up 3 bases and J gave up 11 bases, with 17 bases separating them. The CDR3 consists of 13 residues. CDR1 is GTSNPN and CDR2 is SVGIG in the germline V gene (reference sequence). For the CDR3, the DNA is TGTGCCTGGAGCTCCGGCCCGGGTCTGGCCATATATTTT. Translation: CAWSSGPGLAIYF.

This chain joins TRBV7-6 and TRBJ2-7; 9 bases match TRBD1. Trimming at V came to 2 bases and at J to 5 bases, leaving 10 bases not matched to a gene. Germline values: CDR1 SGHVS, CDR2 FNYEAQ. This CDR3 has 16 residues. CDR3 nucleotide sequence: TGTGCCAGCAGCTTACCTCCGGGACAGGGAGTCGACGAGCAGTACTTC. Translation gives CASSLPPGQGVDEQYF. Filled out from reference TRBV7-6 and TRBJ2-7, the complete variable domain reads GAGVSQSPRYKVTKRGQDVALRCDPISGHVSLYWYRQALGQGPEFLTYFNYEAQQDKSGLPNDRFSAERPEGSISTLTIQRTEQRDSAMYRCASSLPPGQGVDEQYFGPGTRLTVT.

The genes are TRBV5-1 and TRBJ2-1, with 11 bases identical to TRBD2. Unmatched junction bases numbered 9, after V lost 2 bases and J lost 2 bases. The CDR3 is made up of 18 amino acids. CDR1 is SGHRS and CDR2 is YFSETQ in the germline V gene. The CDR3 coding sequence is TGCGCCAGCAGCTTTGAGGGTAGCGGGGGGGTGACCTACAATGAGCAGTTCTTC. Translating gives CASSFEGSGGVTYNEQFF. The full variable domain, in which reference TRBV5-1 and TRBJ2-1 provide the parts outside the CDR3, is KAGVTQTPRYLIKTRGQQVTLSCSPISGHRSVSWYQQTPGQGLQFLFEYFSETQRNKGNFPGRFSGRQFSNSRSEMNVSTLELGDSALYLCASSFEGSGGVTYNEQFFGPGTRLTVL.

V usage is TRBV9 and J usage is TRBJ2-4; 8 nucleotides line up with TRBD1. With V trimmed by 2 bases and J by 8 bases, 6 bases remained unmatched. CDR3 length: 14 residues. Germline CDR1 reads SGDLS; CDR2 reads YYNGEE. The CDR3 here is CASSVDRDGHIQYF. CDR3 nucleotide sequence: TGTGCCAGCAGCGTGGACAGGGATGGGCACATTCAGTACTTC.

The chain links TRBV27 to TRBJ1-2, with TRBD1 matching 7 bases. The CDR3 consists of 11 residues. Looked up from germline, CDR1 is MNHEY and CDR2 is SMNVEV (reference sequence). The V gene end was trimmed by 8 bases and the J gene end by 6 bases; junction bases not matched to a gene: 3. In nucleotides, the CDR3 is TGTGCCAGCTCCCAGGGGGATGGCTACACCTTC. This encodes CASSQGDGYTF.

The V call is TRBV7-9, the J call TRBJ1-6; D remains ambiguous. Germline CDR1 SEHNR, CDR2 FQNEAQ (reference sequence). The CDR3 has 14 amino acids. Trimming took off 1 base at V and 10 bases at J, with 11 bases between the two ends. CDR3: CASSLGGIRSPLHF. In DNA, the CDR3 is TGTGCCAGCAGCTTAGGAGGGATCCGCTCACCCCTCCACTTT.

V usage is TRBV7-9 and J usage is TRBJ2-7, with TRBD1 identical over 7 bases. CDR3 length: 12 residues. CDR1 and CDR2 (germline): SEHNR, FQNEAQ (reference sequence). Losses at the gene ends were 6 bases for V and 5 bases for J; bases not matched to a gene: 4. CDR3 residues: CASSRQGHEQYF. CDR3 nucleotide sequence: TGTGCCAGCAGTCGACAGGGCCACGAGCAGTACTTC.